This T cell receptor (beta chain) is from a study of post-analysis software for immune sequencing data. The study's findings and limits: Comparison of patients with controls showed a handful of TRBV segments more frequent in patients, TRBV5-6, TRBV5-1 and TRBV20-1 among them.

The CDR3 extends over 17 amino acids. V shed 1 base and J 0 bases; nucleotides not matched to a gene: 7. cDNA libraries for TCR beta contained unique molecular identifiers. In TCRdb, the PCR reads were re-called with MiXCR into one record per CDR3 protein. The sample holds approximately 630,000 distinct CDR3 sequences, 55% to 60% seen once. This clonotype was seen just once. Antigen specificity is unknown. This chain connects TRBV12-3 or TRBV12-4 to TRBJ2-3; TRBD2 aligns across 7 bases. The specimen was blood. This receptor was identified in a girl aged 2 to 10 with multiple sclerosis. The CDR3 nucleotides read TGTGCCAGCAGTTTAGGTGCTAGCGGAATGAGCACAGATACGCAGTATTTT. Amino acids: CASSLGASGMSTDTQYF.